This T cell receptor beta chain originates from a study of OX40 agonist ivuxolimab in advanced cancers. Study-wide results and limits: Determination of antigen specificity was not performed for the expanded peripheral T cells.

Repertoires were generated with immunoSEQ multiplex PCR, while TCRdb's copy carries only in-frame clones and drops some. Of 30,000 to 45,000 clones in the sample, approximately 78% were seen once. As to this clone: The antigen is not known.

The germline V gene encodes CDR1 LNHNV and CDR2 YYDKDF (reference sequence). The CDR3 runs to 16 residues. Trimming removed 3 bases from V and 4 bases from J; junction bases left unmatched: 8. The V and J genes are TRBV15 and TRBJ1-3, with TRBD1 matching 8 bases. The receptor was isolated from an adult with an advanced solid tumor such as melanoma, head and neck, liver or kidney cancer. The source was CD4+ or CD8+ T cells sorted from blood, collected in a trial of the OX40 agonist ivuxolimab. This CDR3 reads CATSRRDRSTGNTIYF. CDR3 DNA: TGTGCCACCAGCAGGAGGGACAGGTCCACCGGAAACACCATATATTTT.